The text below deals with one T cell receptor (beta chain). Its antigen is still unknown. The CDR3 has 16 residues. Germline CDR1 is SGHTA and CDR2 is FQGNSA. Trimming cost V 1 base and J 10 bases, with 21 bases left between them. Alongside a J-beta primer mix, a sample-barcoded 5' primer served in a second PCR lasting about 6 to 11 cycles. MiXCR was run by TCRdb on the 5' RACE reads, yielding one entry per CDR3 protein. The data hold about 730,000 distinct CDR3 sequences, with roughly two fifths observed a single time. The data derive from a study of blood T cells in healthy people across ages. Study-wide points: A greater number of naive CD4+ cells and higher diversity distinguished long-lived donors from aged donors. Unsorted PBMC material precluded a definitive naive versus antigen-experienced comparison.

The source of this sequence is a woman aged 55-70 years in good health. The chain employs TRBV7-2 and TRBJ2-3, with D perhaps TRBD1 (6 bases). Sequencing used blood. The CDR3: CASSLEETGWGFPQYF. The CDR3 DNA reads TGTGCCAGCAGCTTAGAGGAGACAGGCTGGGGTTTTCCGCAGTATTTT.